The clone carrying this T cell receptor beta chain was seen many times. Its specificity is not known. These data come from a study of post-analysis software for immune sequencing data. Study-level points and caveats: About five TRBV segments, including TRBV5-6, TRBV5-1 and TRBV20-1, were more frequent in patients than controls.

Germline assignment: CDR1 MNHEY and CDR2 SVGEGT. The ends lost 0 bases at V and 4 bases at J; junction bases unmatched: 15. The CDR3 is made up of 19 amino acids. Unique molecular identifiers were carried by the TCR beta cDNA libraries. Via MiXCR, TCRdb re-called the PCR reads, giving one row per CDR3 protein. The sample holds over 150,000 distinct CDR3 sequences, roughly 34% seen once. The TCR sequence derives from a girl aged 5-17 years with multiple sclerosis. The source was blood, collected after autologous hematopoietic stem cell transplantation. The J gene is TRBJ2-3, the V gene TRBV6-2 or TRBV6-3, with TRBD2 matching over 8 bases. The CDR3: CASSYSQFPSGSDPDTQYF. The CDR3 nucleotides are TGTGCCAGCAGTTACTCTCAGTTTCCCAGCGGGAGTGACCCAGATACGCAGTATTTT.